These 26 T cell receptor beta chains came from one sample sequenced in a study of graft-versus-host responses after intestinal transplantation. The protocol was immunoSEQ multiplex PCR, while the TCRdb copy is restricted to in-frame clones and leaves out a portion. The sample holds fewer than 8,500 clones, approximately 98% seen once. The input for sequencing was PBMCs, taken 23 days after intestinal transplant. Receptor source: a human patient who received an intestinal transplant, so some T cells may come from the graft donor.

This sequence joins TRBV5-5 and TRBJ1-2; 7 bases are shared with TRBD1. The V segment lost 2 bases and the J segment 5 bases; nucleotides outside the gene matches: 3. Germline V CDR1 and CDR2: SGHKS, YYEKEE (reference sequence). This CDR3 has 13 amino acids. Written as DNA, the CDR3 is TGTGCCAGCAGCTTCGGGACAGCGTATGGCTACACCTTC. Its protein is CASSFGTAYGYTF.

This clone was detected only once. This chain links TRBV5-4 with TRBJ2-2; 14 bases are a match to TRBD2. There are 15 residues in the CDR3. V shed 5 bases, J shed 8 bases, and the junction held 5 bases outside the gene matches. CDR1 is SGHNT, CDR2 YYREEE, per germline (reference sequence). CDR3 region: CASRTSGRVPGELFF. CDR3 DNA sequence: TGTGCCAGCAGGACTAGCGGGAGGGTACCGGGGGAGCTGTTTTTT.

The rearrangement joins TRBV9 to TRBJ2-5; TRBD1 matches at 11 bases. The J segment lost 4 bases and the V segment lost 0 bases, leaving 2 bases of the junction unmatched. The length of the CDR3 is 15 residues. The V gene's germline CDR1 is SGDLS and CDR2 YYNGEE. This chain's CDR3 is CASSVEGTGGETQYF. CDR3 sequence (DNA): TGTGCCAGCAGCGTAGAGGGGACAGGGGGAGAGACCCAGTACTTC.

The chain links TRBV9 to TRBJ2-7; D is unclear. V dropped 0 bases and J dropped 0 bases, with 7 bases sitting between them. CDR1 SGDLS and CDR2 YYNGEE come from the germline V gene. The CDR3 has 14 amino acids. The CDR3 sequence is CASSVDTNSYEQYF. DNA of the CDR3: TGTGCCAGCAGCGTAGATACAAACTCCTACGAGCAGTACTTC.

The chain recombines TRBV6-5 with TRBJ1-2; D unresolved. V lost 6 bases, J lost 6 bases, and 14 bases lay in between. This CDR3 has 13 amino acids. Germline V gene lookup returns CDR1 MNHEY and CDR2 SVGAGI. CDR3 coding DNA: TGTGCCAGCAGGACCGGACTGATGAATGGCTACACCTTC. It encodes CASRTGLMNGYTF.

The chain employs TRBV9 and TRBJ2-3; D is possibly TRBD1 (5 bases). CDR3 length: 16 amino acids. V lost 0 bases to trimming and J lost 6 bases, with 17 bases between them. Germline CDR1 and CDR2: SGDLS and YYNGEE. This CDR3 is CASSVAQTLGPDTQYF. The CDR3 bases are TGTGCCAGCAGCGTAGCTCAAACTCTGGGGCCCGATACGCAGTATTTT. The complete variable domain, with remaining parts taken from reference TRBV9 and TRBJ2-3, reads DSGVTQTPKHLITATGQRVTLRCSPRSGDLSVYWYQQSLDQGLQFLIQYYNGEERAKGNILERFSAQQFPDLHSELNLSSLELGDSALYFCASSVAQTLGPDTQYFGPGTRLTVL.

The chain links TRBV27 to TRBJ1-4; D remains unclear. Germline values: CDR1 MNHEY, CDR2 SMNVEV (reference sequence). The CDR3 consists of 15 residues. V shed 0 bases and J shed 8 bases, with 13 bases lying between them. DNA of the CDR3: TGTGCCAGCAGTTTATCGTCCGCTCCAGGAGAAAAACTGTTTTTT. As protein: CASSLSSAPGEKLFF.

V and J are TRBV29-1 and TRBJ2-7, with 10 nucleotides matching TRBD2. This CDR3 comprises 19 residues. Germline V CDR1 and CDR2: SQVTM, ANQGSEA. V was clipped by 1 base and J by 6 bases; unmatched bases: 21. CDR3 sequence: CSVEVFLAGVGLRVIEQYF. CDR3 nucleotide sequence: TGCAGCGTTGAAGTCTTCCTAGCGGGAGTTGGTCTACGCGTTATCGAGCAGTACTTC.

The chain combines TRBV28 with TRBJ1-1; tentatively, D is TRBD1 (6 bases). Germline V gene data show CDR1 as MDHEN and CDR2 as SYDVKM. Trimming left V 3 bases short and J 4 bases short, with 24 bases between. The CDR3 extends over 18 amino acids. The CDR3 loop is CASSLTGIEEPRGTEAFF. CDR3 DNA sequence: TGTGCCAGCAGTTTGACCGGGATAGAAGAACCCAGGGGCACTGAAGCTTTCTTT.

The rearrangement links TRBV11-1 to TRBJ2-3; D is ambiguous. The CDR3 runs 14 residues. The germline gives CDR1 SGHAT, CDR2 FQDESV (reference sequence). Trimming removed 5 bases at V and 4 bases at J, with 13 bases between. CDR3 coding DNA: TGTGCCAGCAGCCCAGACCGGGTTTCAGATACGCAGTATTTT. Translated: CASSPDRVSDTQYF.

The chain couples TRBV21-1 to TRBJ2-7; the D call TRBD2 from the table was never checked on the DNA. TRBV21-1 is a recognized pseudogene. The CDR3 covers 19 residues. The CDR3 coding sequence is TGTGCCAGCAGCTTTCGGTCTGGACTAGCGGGAGAGGGGCGCTACGAGCAGTACTTC. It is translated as CASSFRSGLAGEGRYEQYF.

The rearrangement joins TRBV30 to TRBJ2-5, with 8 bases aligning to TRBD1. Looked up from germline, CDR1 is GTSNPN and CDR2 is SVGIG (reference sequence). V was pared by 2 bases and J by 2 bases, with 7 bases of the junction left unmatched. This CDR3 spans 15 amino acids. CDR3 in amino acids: CAWSPDREEQETQYF. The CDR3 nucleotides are TGTGCCTGGAGTCCGGACAGGGAAGAACAAGAGACCCAGTACTTC. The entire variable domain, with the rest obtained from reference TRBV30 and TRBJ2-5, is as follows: SQTIHQWPATLVQPVGSPLSLECTVEGTSNPNLYWYRQAAGRGLQLLFYSVGIGQISSEVPQNLSASRPQDRQFILSSKKLLLSDSGFYLCAWSPDREEQETQYFGPGTRLLVL.

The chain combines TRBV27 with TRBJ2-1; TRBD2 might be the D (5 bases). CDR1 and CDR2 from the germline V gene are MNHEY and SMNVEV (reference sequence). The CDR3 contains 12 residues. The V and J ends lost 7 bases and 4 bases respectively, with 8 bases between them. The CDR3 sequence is CASTIAYNEQFF. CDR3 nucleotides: TGTGCCAGCACGATAGCGTACAATGAGCAGTTCTTC.

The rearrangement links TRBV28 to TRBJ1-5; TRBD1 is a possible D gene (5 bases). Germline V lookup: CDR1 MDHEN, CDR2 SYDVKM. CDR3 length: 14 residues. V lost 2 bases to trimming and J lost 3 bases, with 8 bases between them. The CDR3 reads CASSLVRDNQPQHF. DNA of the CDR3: TGTGCCAGCAGTTTAGTCAGGGACAATCAGCCCCAGCATTTT.

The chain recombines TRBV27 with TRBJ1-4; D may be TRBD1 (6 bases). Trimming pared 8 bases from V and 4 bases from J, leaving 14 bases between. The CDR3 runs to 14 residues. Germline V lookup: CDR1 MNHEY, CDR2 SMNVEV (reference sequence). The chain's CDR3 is CASGTGRFNEKLFF. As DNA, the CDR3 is TGTGCCAGCGGCACAGGGAGGTTTAATGAAAAACTGTTTTTT.

The CDR3 sequence is CASSPLPPPGEQYF. The CDR3 DNA reads TGTGCCAGCAGTCCCCTCCCTCCCCCGGGCGAGCAGTACTTC. V gene TRBV27 combines with J gene TRBJ2-5; unclear D gene. The J call is in doubt because the DNA end fits TRBJ2-7 better. The CDR3 sequence is 14 residues long. Germline CDR1 MNHEY, CDR2 SMNVEV (reference sequence).

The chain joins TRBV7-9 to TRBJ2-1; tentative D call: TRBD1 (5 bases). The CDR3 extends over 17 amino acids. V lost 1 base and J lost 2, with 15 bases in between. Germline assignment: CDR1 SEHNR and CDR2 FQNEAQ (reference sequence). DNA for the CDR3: TGTGCCAGCAGCTTAGTGCCAGGGAAGAGCCCCTACAATGAGCAGTTCTTC. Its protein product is CASSLVPGKSPYNEQFF. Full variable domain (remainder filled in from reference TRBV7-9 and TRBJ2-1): DTGVSQNPRHKITKRGQNVTFRCDPISEHNRLYWYRQTLGQGPEFLTYFQNEAQLEKSRLLSDRFSAERPKGSFSTLEIQRTEQGDSAMYLCASSLVPGKSPYNEQFFGPGTRLTVL.

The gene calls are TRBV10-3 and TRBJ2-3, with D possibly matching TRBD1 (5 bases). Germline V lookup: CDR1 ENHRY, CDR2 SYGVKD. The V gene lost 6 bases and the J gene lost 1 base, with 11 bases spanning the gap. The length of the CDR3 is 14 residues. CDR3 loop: CAIRRGGGTDTQYF. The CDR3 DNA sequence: TGTGCCATCAGAAGGGGTGGGGGCACAGATACGCAGTATTTT.

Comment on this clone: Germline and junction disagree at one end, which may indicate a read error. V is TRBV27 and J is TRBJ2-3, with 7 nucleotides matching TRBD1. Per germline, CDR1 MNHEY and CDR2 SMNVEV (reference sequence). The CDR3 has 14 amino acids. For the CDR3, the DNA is TGTACCAGCAGTCGACAGGGAGTGGCAGATACGCAGTATTTT. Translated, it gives CTSSRQGVADTQYF.

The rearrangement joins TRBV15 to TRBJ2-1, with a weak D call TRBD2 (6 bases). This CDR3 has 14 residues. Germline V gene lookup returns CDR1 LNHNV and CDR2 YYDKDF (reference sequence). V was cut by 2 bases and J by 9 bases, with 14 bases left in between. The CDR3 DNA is TGTGCCACCAGCAGACCGCTGGGGGGTACTGAGCAGTTCTTC. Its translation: CATSRPLGGTEQFF.

The DNA for the CDR3 is TGTGCCAGCAGTTCAACGGGGGTCCGCGCCTACGAGCAGTACTTC. Translation: CASSSTGVRAYEQYF. The gene calls are TRBV28 and TRBJ2-7; TRBD2 might be the D (6 bases). From germline, CDR1 is MDHEN and CDR2 SYDVKM. The CDR3 has 15 amino acids. Trimming removed 4 bases from V and 2 bases from J, with 15 bases in between.

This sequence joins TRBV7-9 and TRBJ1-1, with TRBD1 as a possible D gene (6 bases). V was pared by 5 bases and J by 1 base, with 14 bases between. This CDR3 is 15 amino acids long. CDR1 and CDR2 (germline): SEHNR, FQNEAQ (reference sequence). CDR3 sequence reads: CASSPGGAQNTEAFF. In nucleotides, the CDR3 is TGTGCCAGCAGCCCGGGGGGGGCTCAGAACACTGAAGCTTTCTTT.

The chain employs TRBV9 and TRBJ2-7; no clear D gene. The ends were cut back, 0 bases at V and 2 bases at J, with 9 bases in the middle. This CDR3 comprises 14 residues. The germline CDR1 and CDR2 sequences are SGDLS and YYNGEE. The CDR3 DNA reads TGTGCCAGCAGCGTAGACGGTATAGCCTACGAGCAGTACTTC. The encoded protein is CASSVDGIAYEQYF.

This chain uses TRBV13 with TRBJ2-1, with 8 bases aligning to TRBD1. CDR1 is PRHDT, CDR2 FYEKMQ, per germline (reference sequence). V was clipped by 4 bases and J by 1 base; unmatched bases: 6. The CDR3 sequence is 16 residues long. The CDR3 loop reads CASSSGTGDSYNEQFF. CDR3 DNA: TGTGCCAGCAGCTCCGGGACAGGAGATTCCTACAATGAGCAGTTCTTC.

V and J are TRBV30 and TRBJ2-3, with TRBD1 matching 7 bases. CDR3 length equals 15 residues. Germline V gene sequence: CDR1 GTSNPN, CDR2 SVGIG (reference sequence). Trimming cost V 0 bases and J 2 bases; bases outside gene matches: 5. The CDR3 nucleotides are TGTGCCTGGAGTGTAGGGACAGAGCTCACAGATACGCAGTATTTT. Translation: CAWSVGTELTDTQYF. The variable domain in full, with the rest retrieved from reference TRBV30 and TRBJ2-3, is SQTIHQWPATLVQPVGSPLSLECTVEGTSNPNLYWYRQAAGRGLQLLFYSVGIGQISSEVPQNLSASRPQDRQFILSSKKLLLSDSGFYLCAWSVGTELTDTQYFGPGTRLTVL.

Here the CDR3 DNA reads TGCGCCAGCAGCTTGGATGGGAGACAGGGAGGAGAGACCCAGTACTTC. It is translated as CASSLDGRQGGETQYF. J is TRBJ2-5 and V is TRBV5-1, with a tentative D call TRBD1 (7 bases). CDR3 length: 16 residues. With 0 bases removed from V and 4 bases from J, the gap between germline ends came to 16 bases. Germline assignment: CDR1 SGHRS and CDR2 YFSETQ.